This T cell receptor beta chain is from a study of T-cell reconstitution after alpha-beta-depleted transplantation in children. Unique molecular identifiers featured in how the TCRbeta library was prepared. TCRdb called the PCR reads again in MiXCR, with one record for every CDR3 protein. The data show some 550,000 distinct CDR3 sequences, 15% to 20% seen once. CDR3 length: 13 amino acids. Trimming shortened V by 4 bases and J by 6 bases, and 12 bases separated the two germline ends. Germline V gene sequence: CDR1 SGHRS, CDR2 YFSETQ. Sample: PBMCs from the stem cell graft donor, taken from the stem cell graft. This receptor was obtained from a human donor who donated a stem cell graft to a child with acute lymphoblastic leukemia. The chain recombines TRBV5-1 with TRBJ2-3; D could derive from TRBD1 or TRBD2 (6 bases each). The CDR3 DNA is TGCGCCAGCAGCCACGGGGGCTCCGATACGCAGTATTTT. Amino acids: CASSHGGSDTQYF.